A single sample is the source of the 32 T cell receptor beta chains below, sequenced in a study of cytotoxic CD8 clonotypes in ibrutinib-treated CLL. Measured with immunoSEQ multiplex PCR; TCRdb has only the in-frame clones, and not every one. In the table there are hundreds of thousands of clones, about 61% of which are singletons. The sample here was PBMCs, taken after 36 months of ibrutinib treatment. The receptors originated from a human donor with chronic lymphocytic leukemia.

The chain employs TRBV13 and TRBJ1-1; D possibly corresponds to TRBD1 (6 bases). Germline lookup yields CDR1 PRHDT and CDR2 FYEKMQ (reference sequence). V gave up 2 bases and J gave up 2 bases, with 18 bases separating them. CDR3 length equals 17 residues. CDR3 DNA: TGTGCCAGCAGCTTAACCCCCCCCCGGACAGCCAACACTGAAGCTTTCTTT. Its protein is CASSLTPPRTANTEAFF.

The chain links TRBV28 to TRBJ2-7; 7 bases are shared with TRBD2. Germline-derived CDR1 and CDR2 are MDHEN and SYDVKM. V was pared by 3 bases and J by 0 bases, with 5 bases of the junction left unmatched. The CDR3 consists of 15 residues. The CDR3 here is CASSFAGAHSYEQYF. The CDR3 nucleotides are TGTGCCAGCAGTTTCGCGGGAGCCCACTCCTACGAGCAGTACTTC.

V gene TRBV5-4 combines with J gene TRBJ2-3; possibly TRBD2 for D (5 bases). CDR1 and CDR2 from the germline V gene are SGHNT and YYREEE (reference sequence). Between the trimmed V and J ends, which lost 0 bases and 1 base, there was a span of 9 bases. The CDR3 spans 15 residues. The CDR3 bases are TGTGCCAGCAGCTTGGGGGAGTCGGGCACAGATACGCAGTATTTT. Translation gives CASSLGESGTDTQYF.

This chain connects TRBV4-1 to TRBJ2-7, with 16 bases identical to TRBD2. CDR3 length: 19 residues. The germline V gene has CDR1 MGHRA and CDR2 YSYEKL. Trimming took 0 bases from V and 6 from J; bases not matched to a gene: 11. As DNA, the CDR3 is TGCGCCAGCAGCCAAGATCGTCGGGGACTAGCGGGAGGGCCGCTCGAGCAGTACTTC. It encodes CASSQDRRGLAGGPLEQYF.

The chain uses TRBV7-2 and TRBJ1-3; unclear D gene. The V end lost 6 bases, the J end lost 0 bases, and 18 bases lay between the germline ends. The CDR3 loop spans 17 amino acids. Germline assignment: CDR1 SGHTA and CDR2 FQGNSA. The CDR3 sequence: CASRTDPGGNSGNTIYF. The CDR3 DNA reads TGTGCCAGCAGAACCGACCCAGGAGGGAACTCTGGAAACACCATATATTTT.

This clone came up a few times. The chain combines TRBV19 with TRBJ2-4; D is undetermined. Germline loops: CDR1 LNHDA, CDR2 SQIVND (reference sequence). With 3 bases removed from V and 9 bases from J, the gap between germline ends came to 12 bases. This CDR3 is 13 amino acids long. The CDR3 here is CASSIPPTGIQYF. The CDR3, as DNA: TGTGCCAGTAGTATTCCCCCTACGGGCATTCAGTACTTC.

The gene calls are TRBV9 and TRBJ2-1, with TRBD2 as a possible D gene (6 bases). Germline CDR1 SGDLS, CDR2 YYNGEE. The CDR3 loop spans 15 amino acids. The V and J ends lost 0 bases and 8 bases respectively, with 15 bases between them. The CDR3 sequence: CASSVAGDSIDEQFF. For the CDR3, the DNA is TGTGCCAGCAGCGTAGCTGGGGACTCCATCGATGAGCAGTTCTTC.

The rearrangement joins TRBV4-3 to TRBJ1-4, with TRBD1 matching over 7 bases. The CDR3 is 15 residues long. Germline CDR1 LGHNA, CDR2 YSLEER. V gave up 0 bases and J gave up 8 bases; unmatched junction bases: 6. As DNA, the CDR3 is TGCGCCAGCAGCCAAGATCTGAGGGGGCTGGAAAAACTGTTTTTT. It encodes CASSQDLRGLEKLFF.

V usage is TRBV11-3 and J usage is TRBJ1-5; no definite D call. Germline assignment: CDR1 SGHNT and CDR2 YENEEA. Between the trimmed V and J ends, which lost 1 base and 4 bases, there was a span of 23 bases. This CDR3 region has 19 residues. The CDR3 DNA reads as TGTGCCAGCAGCTTAGTTTTTTCGGGCAGACCGCTTGGAAATCAGCCCCAGCATTTT. Translated: CASSLVFSGRPLGNQPQHF.

This sequence joins TRBV27 and TRBJ2-7; a possible D gene is TRBD1 (5 bases). V dropped 0 bases and J dropped 4 bases, with 13 bases sitting between them. Germline V gives CDR1 MNHEY, CDR2 SMNVEV (reference sequence). The CDR3 is made up of 15 amino acids. The DNA for the CDR3 is TGTGCCAGCAGTTTATCTTGGGGCGATCTATACGAGCAGTACTTC. Protein sequence: CASSLSWGDLYEQYF.

This clone was counted a single time. The chain joins TRBV7-8 to TRBJ2-7; maybe TRBD1 (5 bases). Trimming left V 5 bases short and J 3 bases short, with 17 bases between. The CDR3 runs to 15 residues. Germline-derived CDR1 and CDR2 are SGHVS and FQNEAQ. The CDR3 nucleotides read TGTGCCAGCAGCCGCGGACAAATACAAAACTACGAGCAGTACTTC. This sequence encodes CASSRGQIQNYEQYF.

The V gene is TRBV11-2, the J gene TRBJ2-7, with 7 nucleotides matching TRBD1. In germline, CDR1 is SGHAT, CDR2 FQNNGV. There are 13 residues in the CDR3. V was clipped by 7 bases and J by 2 bases; unmatched bases: 5. The CDR3, as DNA: TGTGCCAGCACAAGACAGGGAACCTACGAGCAGTACTTC. It translates to CASTRQGTYEQYF.

This clone came up once. V is TRBV6-5 and J is TRBJ1-1, with D possibly matching TRBD1 (6 bases). The germline V and J ends were trimmed by 5 bases and 0 bases, with 10 bases remaining between them. Germline assignment: CDR1 MNHEY and CDR2 SVGAGI. This CDR3 has 14 residues. CDR3 DNA sequence: TGTGCCAGCAGTGAAACAGGGATGAACACTGAAGCTTTCTTT. This sequence encodes CASSETGMNTEAFF.

In its sample, this clone was seen a few times. CDR3 coding DNA: TGTGCCAGCCGGAGGGTAGCGGACTACAATGAGCAGTTCTTC. Protein sequence: CASRRVADYNEQFF. V is TRBV2 and J is TRBJ2-1; perhaps TRBD2 as D (6 bases). The ends were cut back, 8 bases at V and 3 bases at J, with 14 bases in the middle. CDR1 SNHLY and CDR2 FYNNEI come from the germline V gene. The CDR3 contains 14 residues.

With respect to this clone: The sample contains more than one DNA sequence encoding this CDR3. The chain carries TRBV7-8 and TRBJ2-3, with TRBD2 identical over 11 bases. Germline trimming cut 5 bases from V and 2 bases from J; bases unmatched to any gene: 6. The CDR3 loop spans 16 amino acids. Germline values: CDR1 SGHVS, CDR2 FQNEAQ. Written as DNA, the CDR3 is TGTGCCAGCAGCCGCTTAGCGGGGGGGACCACAGATACGCAGTATTTT. It encodes CASSRLAGGTTDTQYF. Drawing the rest from reference TRBV7-8 and TRBJ2-3, the complete variable domain is GAGVSQSPRYKVAKRGQDVALRCDPISGHVSLFWYQQALGQGPEFLTYFQNEAQLDKSGLPSDRFFAERPEGSVSTLKIQRTQQEDSAVYLCASSRLAGGTTDTQYFGPGTRLTVL.

CDR3 in DNA: TGTGCCTCGCAACAGGCTAACTATGGCTACACCTTC. Its protein is CASQQANYGYTF. The V gene is TRBV10-3, the J gene TRBJ1-2, with D possibly being TRBD1 (5 bases). This CDR3 spans 12 amino acids. The V gene lost 11 bases and the J gene lost 0 bases, with 10 bases spanning the gap. The germline V gene encodes CDR1 ENHRY and CDR2 SYGVKD.

The rearrangement uses TRBV20-1 and TRBJ2-2; no definite D call. The V gene lost 6 bases and the J gene lost 4 bases, with 6 bases spanning the gap. Per germline, CDR1 DFQATT and CDR2 SNEGSKA (reference sequence). CDR3 size: 11 residues. Here the CDR3 DNA reads TGCAGTGCCGAGGTCACCGGGGAGCTGTTTTTT. This sequence encodes CSAEVTGELFF.

The chain carries TRBV4-1 and TRBJ2-1, with a weak D call TRBD2 (5 bases). Germline V gene lookup returns CDR1 MGHRA and CDR2 YSYEKL. Trimming left V 3 bases short and J 9 bases short, with 27 bases between. The CDR3 length is 18 residues. The CDR3 DNA sequence: TGCGCCAGCAGCCAGGGTTCTACAAGAGGGTACCCCACATTTGAGCAGTTCTTC. Its protein is CASSQGSTRGYPTFEQFF.

This clone was seen more than once but under ten times. The chain carries TRBV5-6 and TRBJ2-1; D possibly matches TRBD1 or TRBD2 (5 bases each). The CDR3 has 11 residues. Between the trimmed V and J ends, which lost 1 base and 10 bases, there was a span of 6 bases. Germline loops: CDR1 SGHDT, CDR2 YYEEEE. The CDR3: CASSLRDEQFF. CDR3 in DNA: TGTGCCAGCAGCTTGAGGGACGAGCAGTTCTTC.

The chain uses TRBV5-6 and TRBJ2-7; 11 nucleotides match TRBD2. Losses at the gene ends were 4 bases for V and 3 bases for J; bases not matched to a gene: 9. Germline CDR1 and CDR2: SGHDT and YYEEEE. The CDR3 is 16 residues long. The CDR3 sequence is CASSRRTGTSGYEQYF. The CDR3 nucleotides read TGTGCCAGCAGCAGAAGAACCGGGACTAGCGGCTACGAGCAGTACTTC.

The J gene is TRBJ2-5, the V gene TRBV7-2, with no clear D. CDR1 and CDR2 from the germline V gene are SGHTA and FQGNSA. The ends were cut back, 3 bases at V and 3 bases at J, with 8 bases in the middle. The CDR3 totals 13 residues. The CDR3: CASSLGAEETQYF. The CDR3 region has the DNA TGTGCCAGCAGCTTGGGCGCTGAAGAGACCCAGTACTTC. Looking up the rest from reference TRBV7-2 and TRBJ2-5 gives the full variable domain: GAGVSQSPSNKVTEKGKDVELRCDPISGHTALYWYRQSLGQGLEFLIYFQGNSAPDKSGLPSDRFSAERTGGSVSTLTIQRTQQEDSAVYLCASSLGAEETQYFGPGTRLLVL.

V usage is TRBV10-3 and J usage is TRBJ2-2; possibly TRBD1 or TRBD2 for D (6 bases each). Per the germline V gene, CDR1 is ENHRY and CDR2 is SYGVKD. The ends were cut back, 2 bases at V and 2 bases at J, with 15 bases in the middle. This CDR3 comprises 17 residues. CDR3 DNA sequence: TGTGCCATCAGTGAGATTCGAGGGGGGACTAACACCGGGGAGCTGTTTTTT. Translation: CAISEIRGGTNTGELFF.

The chain carries TRBV11-2 and TRBJ2-1; tentatively, D is TRBD2 (6 bases). Germline CDR1 is SGHAT and CDR2 is FQNNGV. V lost 5 bases to trimming and J lost 2 bases, with 16 bases between them. The CDR3 length is 16 residues. CDR3 loop: CASSPRFASAYNEQFF. The CDR3 bases are TGTGCCAGCAGCCCCAGATTTGCTAGCGCCTACAATGAGCAGTTCTTC.

The table lists this clone with a count of one. V gene TRBV18 combines with J gene TRBJ2-7; maybe TRBD2 (5 bases). The CDR3 totals 15 residues. Looked up from germline, CDR1 is KGHSH and CDR2 is LQKENI. V was pared by 3 bases and J by 2 bases, with 14 bases between. CDR3 region: CASSPRRDLTYEQYF. As DNA, the CDR3 is TGTGCCAGCTCACCCAGACGGGATCTAACCTACGAGCAGTACTTC.

This chain links TRBV2 with TRBJ1-2; D is perhaps TRBD1 (6 bases). Trimming stripped 5 bases from V and 0 bases from J, with 22 bases between. The CDR3 runs to 18 residues. Germline CDR1 is SNHLY and CDR2 is FYNNEI. CDR3 sequence reads: CASSPYLDRHNPNYGYTF. The CDR3, as DNA: TGTGCCAGCAGTCCATACTTAGACAGGCACAACCCTAACTATGGCTACACCTTC.

J is TRBJ2-7 and V is TRBV29-1; D unresolved. Germline CDR1 and CDR2: SQVTM and ANQGSEA. Trimming shortened V by 5 bases and J by 0 bases, and 8 bases separated the two germline ends. The CDR3 totals 12 residues. The CDR3 DNA reads TGCAGCGTTCAGATAGCCTCCTACGAGCAGTACTTC. Protein product: CSVQIASYEQYF.

This clone was observed a handful of times. The rearrangement joins TRBV5-1 to TRBJ1-1; D is ambiguous. The CDR3 runs to 13 residues. Germline values: CDR1 SGHRS, CDR2 YFSETQ. The V gene lost 4 bases and the J gene lost 5 bases, with 12 bases spanning the gap. The CDR3 region has the DNA TGCGCCAGCAGCCCCCCAGGATCTACTGAAGCTTTCTTT. This codes for CASSPPGSTEAFF.

This sequence joins TRBV29-1 and TRBJ2-3; D is unclear. CDR1 and CDR2 (germline): SQVTM, ANQGSEA. The CDR3 runs to 14 residues. V lost 5 bases and J 1 base, leaving 13 bases between the germline ends. CDR3 nucleotides: TGCAGCGTTAGGGATCACTCAGGCACAGATACGCAGTATTTT. Protein: CSVRDHSGTDTQYF.

The CDR3 here is CASSFNRRADTQYF. The DNA of the CDR3 is TGCGCCAGCAGCTTCAACCGGAGAGCAGATACGCAGTATTTT. The genes are TRBV5-1 and TRBJ2-3, with D hard to call. The CDR3 is made up of 14 amino acids. The germline V gene has CDR1 SGHRS and CDR2 YFSETQ. Trimming stripped 2 bases from V and 4 bases from J, with 11 bases between.

V is TRBV2 and J is TRBJ2-5; tentative D call: TRBD2 (6 bases). The CDR3 spans 16 residues. From germline, CDR1 is SNHLY and CDR2 FYNNEI. Trimming removed 2 bases from V and 5 bases from J, with 18 bases in between. The CDR3 region has the DNA TGTGCCAGCAGTGAAAGGTCTAGCGTTTGGGGGGAGACCCAGTACTTC. It is translated as CASSERSSVWGETQYF.

This clone occurred once. This chain links TRBV28 with TRBJ1-1; unclear D gene. The CDR3 runs to 14 residues. V lost 5 bases to trimming and J lost 4 bases, with 14 bases between them. The V gene's germline CDR1 is MDHEN and CDR2 SYDVKM. The CDR3 DNA sequence: TGTGCCAGCAGTCCCTCCGTCTTGGGCACTGAAGCTTTCTTT. Amino acid sequence: CASSPSVLGTEAFF.

V usage is TRBV2 and J usage is TRBJ1-6; the D gene is possibly TRBD1 (5 bases). V was clipped by 2 bases and J by 0 bases, with 8 bases between them. Germline CDR1 and CDR2: SNHLY and FYNNEI. This CDR3 contains 16 residues. The DNA of the CDR3 is TGTGCCAGCAGTGAATTGGGGCTCTCCTATAATTCACCCCTCCACTTT. Encoded protein: CASSELGLSYNSPLHF.